In this sample, the clone carrying this TCR beta chain turned up many times. Its antigen is still unknown. The record originates from a study of CD8 T cells in ankylosing spondylitis. Germline CDR1 is LGHDT and CDR2 is YNNKEL (reference sequence). The CDR3 totals 15 residues. V shed 5 bases and J 4 bases; nucleotides not matched to a gene: 5. One entry per CDR3 protein, called by TCRdb with MiXCR from the 5' RACE reads. The sample yields about 540,000 distinct CDR3 sequences, roughly 13% seen once. Study-level findings and limits: There was a TCR beta motif, made of fewer than 10 highly homologous variants, that appeared characteristic of ankylosing spondylitis blood. Disease-associated clonotypes exhibited CD8+ identity and were relatively infrequent in peripheral blood.

The source is a male donor with ankylosing spondylitis. Material: blood, either unsorted or a sorted T cell fraction (not recorded which). The rearrangement uses TRBV3-1 and TRBJ2-7; 13 bases agree with TRBD2. For the CDR3, the DNA is TGTGCCAGCAGCTCGACTAGCGGGAGGTCGTACGAGCAGTACTTC. Protein product: CASSSTSGRSYEQYF.